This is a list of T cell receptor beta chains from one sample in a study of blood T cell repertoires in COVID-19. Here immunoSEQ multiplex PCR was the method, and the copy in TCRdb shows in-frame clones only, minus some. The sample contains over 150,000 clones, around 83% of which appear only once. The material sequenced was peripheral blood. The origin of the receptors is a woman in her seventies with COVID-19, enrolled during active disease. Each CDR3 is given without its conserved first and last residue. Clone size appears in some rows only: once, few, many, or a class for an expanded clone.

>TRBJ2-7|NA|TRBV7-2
ASSLVGPPGYEQY
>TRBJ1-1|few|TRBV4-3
ASSQDLLTEAF
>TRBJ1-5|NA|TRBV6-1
ASTDPGDSNQPQH
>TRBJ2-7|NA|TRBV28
ASSGTSGSNEQY
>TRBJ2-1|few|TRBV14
ASSQDRVSVSYNEQF
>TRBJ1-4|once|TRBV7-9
ASTLVPDEKLF
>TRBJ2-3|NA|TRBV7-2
ASSLGLVTDTQY
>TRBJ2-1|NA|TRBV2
ASKGQLFSYNEQF
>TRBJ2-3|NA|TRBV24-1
ATSDLDGSLVTQY
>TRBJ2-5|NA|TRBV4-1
ASSQDSGFQETQY
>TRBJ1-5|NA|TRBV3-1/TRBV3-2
ASSSDRFQPQH
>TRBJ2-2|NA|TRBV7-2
ASSWESTGELF
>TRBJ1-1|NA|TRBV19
ASSGIMNTEAF
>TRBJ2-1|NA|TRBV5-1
ASSSTSAKIHEQF
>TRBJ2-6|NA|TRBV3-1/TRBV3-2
ASSQQGLGANVLT
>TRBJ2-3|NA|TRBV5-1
ASSSTGTQY
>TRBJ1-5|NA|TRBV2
ASSTDRGQGQPQH
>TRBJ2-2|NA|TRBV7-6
ASSFHSRSNTGELF
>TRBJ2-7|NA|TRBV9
ASSVGGTGGQY
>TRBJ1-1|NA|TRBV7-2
ASSPPGQGKTEAF
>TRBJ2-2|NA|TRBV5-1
ASSLVSGGGELF
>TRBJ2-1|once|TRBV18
ASSPRRLLNEQF
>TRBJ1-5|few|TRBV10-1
ASSESRGQPQH
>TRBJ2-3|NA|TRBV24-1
ATSDLTGSTDTQY
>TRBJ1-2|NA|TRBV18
ASSPPEARSADYGYT
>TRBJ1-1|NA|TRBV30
AWSVAGGRTEAF
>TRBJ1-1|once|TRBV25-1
ASTFGTGGNTEAF
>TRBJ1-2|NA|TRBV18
ASSRSSAYGDGYT
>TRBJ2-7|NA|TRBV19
ASSGLGQLSSGEQY
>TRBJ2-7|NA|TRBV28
ASSPRAGFRQY
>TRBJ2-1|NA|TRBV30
AWSQGTWVVNEQF
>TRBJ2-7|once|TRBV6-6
ASTGGGSYEQY
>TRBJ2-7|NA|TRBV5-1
ASSRGQGRTYEQY
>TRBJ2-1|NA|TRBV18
ASSVGTSLYNEQF
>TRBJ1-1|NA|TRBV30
AWSTGQHTEAF
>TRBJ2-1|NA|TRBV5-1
ASTRGASGSYNEQF
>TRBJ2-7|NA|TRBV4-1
ASSQSRERGNEQY
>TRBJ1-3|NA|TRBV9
ASSVVEGGNTIY
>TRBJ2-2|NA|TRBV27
ASSLRLWSGELF
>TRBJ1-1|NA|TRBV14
ASSQILDSEAF
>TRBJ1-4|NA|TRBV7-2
ASKQGATNEKLF
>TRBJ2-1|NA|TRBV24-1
ATSDPGASGTPEQF
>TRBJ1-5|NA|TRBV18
ASSGTGGDQPQH
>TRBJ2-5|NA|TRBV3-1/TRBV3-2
ASSLRDRGRGETQY
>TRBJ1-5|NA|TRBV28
ASSWGTGRRSNQPQH
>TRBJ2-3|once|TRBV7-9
ASSLGLAGLTDTQY